A selection of T cell receptor beta chains follows, all from one sample in a study of T-cell reconstitution after alpha-beta-depleted transplantation in children. TCRdb re-analysed the PCR reads in MiXCR, keeping a single row per CDR3 protein. The table lists about 600,000 distinct CDR3 sequences, about 23% of them singletons. Specimen: PBMCs, mostly from graft donor cells, collected 360 days after TCRalphabeta/CD19-depleted stem cell transplant. The receptors originated from a boy in the first two years of life who had a stem cell transplant for acute myeloid leukemia, so the T cells may come from the graft donor. CDR3s include the opening cysteine and the closing phenylalanine or tryptophan. A D gene is named only where the DNA matches it firmly. Expanded clones are given a class, and other clones once, few, many or no size at all.

cdr3_aa	cdr3_nt	v_call	j_call	d_call	clone_size
CSARKTPGGSYNEQFF	TGCAGTGCTCGCAAAACCCCAGGGGGATCCTACAATGAGCAGTTCTTC	TRBV20-1	TRBJ2-1	TRBD1	few
CASSLVTARGELFF	TGTGCCAGCAGCTTAGTGACGGCCCGCGGGGAGCTGTTTTTT	TRBV11-2	TRBJ2-2	NA	few
CATAGGTTNVLTF	TGTGCCACCGCGGGCGGGACAACCAACGTCCTGACTTTC	TRBV19	TRBJ2-6	NA	NA
CASSEGGRGRGTEAFF	TGTGCCAGCAGTGAAGGTGGCAGGGGGCGCGGCACTGAAGCTTTCTTT	TRBV25-1	TRBJ1-1	TRBD1	few
CATRTSNSPLHF	TGTGCCACCAGGACGAGTAATTCACCCCTCCACTTT	TRBV7-2	TRBJ1-6	NA	NA
CATSDSGTGRTGELFF	TGTGCCACCAGTGATTCAGGCACAGGTCGCACCGGGGAGCTGTTTTTT	TRBV24-1	TRBJ2-2	NA	NA
CASSPSDRGTSTDTQYF	TGTGCCAGCAGTCCCTCGGACAGGGGAACGAGCACAGATACGCAGTATTTT	TRBV2	TRBJ2-3	TRBD1	NA
CASSLDLGGSTDTQYF	TGTGCCAGCAGCTTAGATCTCGGGGGAAGCACAGATACGCAGTATTTT	TRBV7-9	TRBJ2-3	NA	NA
CASSPDRPLGANVLTF	TGTGCCAGCAGCCCTGACAGGCCTTTAGGGGCCAACGTCCTGACTTTC	TRBV6-1	TRBJ2-6	NA	NA
CASKRARGSPLHF	TGTGCCAGCAAGCGGGCACGGGGGTCACCCCTCCACTTT	TRBV28	TRBJ1-6	NA	few
CSARDTENTEAFF	TGCAGTGCTAGAGACACAGAGAACACTGAAGCTTTCTTT	TRBV20-1	TRBJ1-1	NA	few
CASSGATSGELFF	TGTGCCAGCAGCGGGGCTACCTCCGGGGAGCTGTTTTTT	TRBV6-1	TRBJ2-2	NA	many
CASSQDGGTYNEQFF	TGTGCCAGCAGTCAAGACGGGGGGACTTACAATGAGCAGTTCTTC	TRBV7-2	TRBJ2-1	TRBD2	few
CASTPYYEQYF	TGTGCCAGCACCCCATACTACGAGCAGTACTTC	TRBV7-3	TRBJ2-7	NA	once
CASSLVYGTGRYYTQYF	TGCGCCAGCAGCTTGGTGTACGGGACAGGGCGCTACTATACGCAGTATTTT	TRBV5-1	TRBJ2-3	TRBD1	NA